These 9 T cell receptor beta chains were all obtained from the same sample, sequenced in a study of cytomegalovirus exposure and HLA in healthy donors. PCR used 60 Vbeta primers and 13 Jbeta primers. Clones were read by immunoSEQ multiplex PCR, and TCRdb kept only the in-frame ones, dropping some. The table lists approximately 140,000 clones. Sequencing used PBMCs. These TCRs come from a woman aged 45-59 years in good health and CMV-seronegative.

The chain carries TRBV7-2 and TRBJ1-2; 10 bases map to TRBD1. The J segment lost 8 bases and the V segment lost 6 bases, leaving 12 bases of the junction unmatched. CDR3 size: 15 residues. Germline assignment: CDR1 SGHTA and CDR2 FQGNSA. CDR3 residues: CASSPFPGQGRGYTF. The CDR3 coding sequence is TGTGCCAGCAGTCCCTTCCCGGGACAGGGGAGAGGCTACACCTTC.

This sequence joins TRBV10-2 and TRBJ1-5; TRBD1 matches 8 bases. Trimming took 8 bases from V and 7 from J; bases not matched to a gene: 4. This CDR3 has 12 amino acids. The germline V gene has CDR1 WSHSY and CDR2 SAAADI. CDR3 amino acids: CASGQGPQPQHF. Here the CDR3 DNA reads TGCGCCAGCGGACAGGGTCCCCAGCCCCAGCATTTT.

The CDR3 protein is CASSPGTALNQPQHF. CDR3 DNA: TGTGCCAGCAGCCCCGGGACAGCCCTAAATCAGCCCCAGCATTTT. The chain recombines TRBV11-2 with TRBJ1-5; TRBD1 matches 7 bases. Trimming cost V 5 bases and J 4 bases; bases outside gene matches: 8. The V gene's germline CDR1 is SGHAT and CDR2 FQNNGV. The CDR3 consists of 15 residues.

V and J are TRBV5-1 and TRBJ2-1; 13 bases are shared with TRBD2. The CDR3 has 17 residues. Germline V gene lookup returns CDR1 SGHRS and CDR2 YFSETQ. V lost 4 bases to trimming and J lost 4 bases; unmatched junction nucleotides: 8. The CDR3 DNA reads as TGCGCCAGCAGCGCGACCGGGACTAGCGGGGAATACAATGAGCAGTTCTTC. Amino acids: CASSATGTSGEYNEQFF.

The genes are TRBV28 and TRBJ2-3; 10 positions agree with TRBD2. CDR3 length: 16 residues. V trimming: 3 bases; J trimming: 2 bases; junction bases outside the gene matches: 5. CDR1 MDHEN and CDR2 SYDVKM come from the germline V gene. The CDR3 bases are TGTGCCAGCAGTTTTGCACTAGCGGGATACACAGATACGCAGTATTTT. Amino acids: CASSFALAGYTDTQYF.

This sequence joins TRBV9 and TRBJ1-4, with a tentative D call TRBD1 (6 bases). The V end lost 4 bases, the J end lost 0 bases, and 10 bases lay between the germline ends. There are 15 residues in the CDR3. Germline V gene data show CDR1 as SGDLS and CDR2 as YYNGEE. The CDR3 DNA reads TGTGCCAGCAGCCCTGGACAGACAACTAATGAAAAACTGTTTTTT. The encoded protein is CASSPGQTTNEKLFF.

Comments on this clone: The junction departs from the called germline gene at one end, perhaps through a read error. This chain connects TRBV6-1 to TRBJ2-1, with 7 positions matching TRBD1. This CDR3 region has 14 residues. The V gene's germline CDR1 is MNHNS and CDR2 SASEGT. The CDR3 DNA is TGTGCCAGCAGTGAACAGACAGGGTACAGTGAGCAGTTCTTC. Translating gives CASSEQTGYSEQFF.

The V call is TRBV5-1, the J call TRBJ2-3; 8 bases align to TRBD2. Germline V gene sequence: CDR1 SGHRS, CDR2 YFSETQ. V shed 8 bases and J 2 bases; nucleotides not matched to a gene: 10. The CDR3 sequence is 15 residues long. This chain's CDR3 is CASSLSGIYTDTQYF. CDR3 DNA: TGCGCCAGTTCCCTTAGCGGGATTTACACAGATACGCAGTATTTT.

This chain uses TRBV7-3 with TRBJ2-7, with D possibly TRBD2 on 6 matching bases. V lost 0 bases and J lost 7, with 19 bases in between. Per the germline V gene, CDR1 is SGHTA and CDR2 is FQGTGA. There are 16 residues in the CDR3. CDR3 sequence: CASSLTSGPDGGEQYF. CDR3 in DNA: TGTGCCAGCAGCTTAACGTCGGGGCCTGATGGGGGGGAGCAGTACTTC.